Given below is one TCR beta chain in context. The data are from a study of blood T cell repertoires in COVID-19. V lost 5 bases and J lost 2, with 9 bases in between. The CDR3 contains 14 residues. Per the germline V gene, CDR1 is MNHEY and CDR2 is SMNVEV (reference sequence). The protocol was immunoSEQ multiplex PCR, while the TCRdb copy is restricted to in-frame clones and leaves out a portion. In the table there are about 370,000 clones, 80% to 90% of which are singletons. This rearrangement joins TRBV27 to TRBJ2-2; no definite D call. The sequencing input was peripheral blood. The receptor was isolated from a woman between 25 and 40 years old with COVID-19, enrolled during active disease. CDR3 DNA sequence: TGTGCCAGCAGTCGTAACAGCAACACCGGGGAGCTGTTTTTT. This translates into CASSRNSNTGELFF.